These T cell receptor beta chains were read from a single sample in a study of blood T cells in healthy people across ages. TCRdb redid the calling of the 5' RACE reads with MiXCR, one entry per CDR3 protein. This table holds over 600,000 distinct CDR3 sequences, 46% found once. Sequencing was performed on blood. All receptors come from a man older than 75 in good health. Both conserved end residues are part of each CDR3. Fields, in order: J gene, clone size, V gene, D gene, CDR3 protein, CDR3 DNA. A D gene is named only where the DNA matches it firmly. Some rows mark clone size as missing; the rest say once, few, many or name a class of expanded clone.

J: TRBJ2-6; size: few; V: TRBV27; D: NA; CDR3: CASTWAPGANVLTF; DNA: TGTGCCAGCACCTGGGCTCCTGGGGCCAACGTCCTGACTTTC
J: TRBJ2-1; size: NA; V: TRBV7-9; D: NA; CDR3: CASNPFGGRREQFF; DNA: TGTGCCAGCAACCCTTTCGGGGGCCGCCGTGAGCAGTTCTTC
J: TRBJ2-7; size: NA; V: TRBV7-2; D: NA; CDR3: CASSRDWPSYEQYF; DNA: TGTGCCAGCAGTCGGGACTGGCCCTCCTACGAGCAGTACTTC
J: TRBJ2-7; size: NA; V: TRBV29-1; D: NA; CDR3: CSVAHRVTYEQYF; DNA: TGCAGCGTCGCCCACAGGGTAACCTACGAGCAGTACTTC
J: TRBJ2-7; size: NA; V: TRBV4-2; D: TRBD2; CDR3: CASSQDLTSGGGFNEQYF; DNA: TGTGCCAGCAGCCAGGACCTCACCTCGGGAGGTGGCTTCAACGAGCAGTACTTC
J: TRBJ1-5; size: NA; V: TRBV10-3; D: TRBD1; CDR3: CAASGTGNQPQHF; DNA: TGTGCCGCTTCCGGGACAGGGAATCAGCCCCAGCATTTT
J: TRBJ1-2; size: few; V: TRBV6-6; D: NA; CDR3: CASSTDQGSGYTF; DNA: TGTGCCAGCAGTACCGACCAGGGGTCTGGCTACACCTTC
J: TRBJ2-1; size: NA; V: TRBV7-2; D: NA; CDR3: CASSLAGTGFNEQFF; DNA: TGTGCCAGCAGCTTGGCCGGGACTGGTTTTAATGAGCAGTTCTTC
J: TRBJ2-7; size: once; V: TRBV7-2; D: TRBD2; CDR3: CASSSPSGGARNEQYF; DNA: TGTGCCAGCAGCTCACCCAGCGGGGGGGCCCGGAATGAGCAGTACTTC
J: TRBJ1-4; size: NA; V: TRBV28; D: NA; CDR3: CASSQNGKLFF; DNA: TGTGCCAGCAGTCAAAATGGAAAACTGTTTTTT
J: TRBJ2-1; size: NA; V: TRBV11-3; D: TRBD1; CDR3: CASSFDRAQETQFF; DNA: TGTGCCAGCAGCTTTGACAGGGCCCAAGAGACCCAGTTCTTC
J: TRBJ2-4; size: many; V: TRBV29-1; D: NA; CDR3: CSVRGGQGNIQYF; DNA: TGCAGCGTGCGCGGGGGTCAGGGGAACATTCAGTACTTC
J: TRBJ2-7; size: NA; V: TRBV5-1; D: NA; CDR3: CASSLAREREQYF; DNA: TGCGCCAGCAGCTTGGCCAGGGAACGCGAGCAGTACTTC
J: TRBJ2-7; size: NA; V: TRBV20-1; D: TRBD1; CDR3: CSAQRTGRYEQYF; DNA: TGCAGTGCCCAAAGGACAGGAAGATACGAGCAGTACTTC
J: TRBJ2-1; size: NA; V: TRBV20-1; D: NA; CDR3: CSASRGAVRNEQFF; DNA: TGCAGTGCTAGTCGCGGGGCGGTTAGGAATGAGCAGTTCTTC
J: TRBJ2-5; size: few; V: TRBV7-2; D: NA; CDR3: CASSLEAGNQETQYF; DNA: TGTGCCAGCAGCTTAGAAGCCGGGAACCAAGAGACCCAGTACTTC
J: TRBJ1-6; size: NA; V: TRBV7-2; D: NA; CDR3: CASSPRSGGDYNSPLHF; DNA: TGTGCCAGCAGCCCCAGAAGCGGGGGCGACTATAATTCACCCCTCCACTTT
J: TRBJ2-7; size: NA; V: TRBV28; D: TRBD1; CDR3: CASSRTGITSYEQYF; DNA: TGTGCCAGCAGCCGGACAGGGATCACCTCCTACGAGCAGTACTTC
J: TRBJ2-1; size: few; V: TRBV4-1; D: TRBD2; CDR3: CASSQWTSGRGGEQFF; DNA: TGCGCCAGCAGCCAATGGACTAGCGGGAGAGGGGGGGAGCAGTTCTTC
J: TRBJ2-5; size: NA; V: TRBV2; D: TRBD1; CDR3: CASTLGQDQETQYF; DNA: TGTGCCAGCACTCTTGGACAGGACCAAGAGACCCAGTACTTC
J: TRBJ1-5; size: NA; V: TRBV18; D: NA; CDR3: CASSPNRDSNQPQHF; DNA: TGTGCCAGCTCACCAAACAGGGATAGCAATCAGCCCCAGCATTTT
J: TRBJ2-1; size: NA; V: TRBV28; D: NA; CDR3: CASTPGVFVEQFF; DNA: TGTGCCAGCACCCCAGGGGTTTTCGTGGAGCAGTTCTTC
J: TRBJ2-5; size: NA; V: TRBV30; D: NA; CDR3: CAWSGPRGFEETLYF; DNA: TGTGCCTGGAGTGGACCGAGGGGGTTCGAAGAGACCCTGTACTTC
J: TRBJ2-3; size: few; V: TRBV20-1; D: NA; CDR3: CSARVFGGGLKSNTQYF; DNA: TGCAGTGCTAGAGTGTTTGGCGGGGGCCTGAAGTCTAATACGCAGTATTTT
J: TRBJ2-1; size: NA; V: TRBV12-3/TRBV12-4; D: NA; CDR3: CASRPNPTGRWFF; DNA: TGTGCCAGCAGACCTAACCCGACAGGCCGGTGGTTCTTC
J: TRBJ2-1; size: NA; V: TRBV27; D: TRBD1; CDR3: CASSFYVGQGYNEQFF; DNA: TGTGCCAGCAGTTTCTACGTGGGACAGGGTTACAATGAGCAGTTCTTC
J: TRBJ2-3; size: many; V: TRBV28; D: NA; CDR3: CASSSRADTQYF; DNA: TGTGCCAGCAGTTCTAGGGCGGATACGCAGTATTTT
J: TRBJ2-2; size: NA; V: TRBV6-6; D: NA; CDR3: CASTEGGDTGELFF; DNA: TGTGCCAGCACCGAAGGCGGGGACACCGGGGAGCTGTTTTTT
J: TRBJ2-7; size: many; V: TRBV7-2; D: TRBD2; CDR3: CASSPASGSLEQYF; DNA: TGTGCCAGCAGCCCCGCTAGCGGGAGCCTTGAGCAGTACTTC
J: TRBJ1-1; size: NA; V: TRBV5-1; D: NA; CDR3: CASSDVSNTEAFF; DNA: TGCGCCAGCAGCGATGTATCGAATACTGAAGCTTTCTTT
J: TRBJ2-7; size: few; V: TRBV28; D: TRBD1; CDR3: CASSLRAGGSVFYEQYF; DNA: TGTGCCAGCAGTTTAAGGGCAGGGGGCAGCGTCTTCTACGAGCAGTACTTC
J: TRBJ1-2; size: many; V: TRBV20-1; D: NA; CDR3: CSAMDLQNYGYTF; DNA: TGCAGTGCCATGGACTTACAGAACTATGGCTACACCTTC
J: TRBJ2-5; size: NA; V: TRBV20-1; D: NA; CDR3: CSAREPRAQETQYF; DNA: TGCAGTGCTAGAGAGCCTAGGGCCCAAGAGACCCAGTACTTC
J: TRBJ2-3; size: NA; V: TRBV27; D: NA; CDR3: CASSYGWDTQYF; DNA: TGTGCCAGCAGTTACGGTTGGGATACGCAGTATTTT
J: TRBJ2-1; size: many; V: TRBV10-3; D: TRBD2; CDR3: CAISRLAGDDEQFF; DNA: TGTGCCATCAGCAGACTAGCGGGAGACGATGAGCAGTTCTTC
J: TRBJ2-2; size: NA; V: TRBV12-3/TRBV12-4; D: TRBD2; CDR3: CASRDSGTTGELFF; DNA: TGTGCCAGCAGAGATAGCGGGACTACCGGGGAGCTGTTTTTT
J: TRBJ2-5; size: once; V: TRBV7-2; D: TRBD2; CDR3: CASSLNAGGETQYF; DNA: TGTGCCAGCAGCTTAAACGCGGGGGGAGAGACCCAGTACTTC
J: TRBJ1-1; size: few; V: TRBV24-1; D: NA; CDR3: CATSDARAPTEAFF; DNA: TGTGCCACCAGTGATGCTCGGGCTCCTACTGAAGCTTTCTTT
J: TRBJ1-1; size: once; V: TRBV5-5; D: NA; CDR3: CASSLAMNSYQEEAFF; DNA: TGTGCCAGCAGCTTGGCCATGAACTCCTACCAAGAGGAAGCTTTCTTT
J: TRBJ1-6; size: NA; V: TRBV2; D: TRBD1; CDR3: CASRGTGSSYNSPLHF; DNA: TGTGCCAGCAGAGGGACAGGGAGCTCCTATAATTCACCCCTCCACTTT
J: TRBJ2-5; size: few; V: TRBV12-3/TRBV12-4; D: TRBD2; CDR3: CASARLAEETQYF; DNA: TGTGCCAGCGCACGACTAGCGGAAGAGACCCAGTACTTC
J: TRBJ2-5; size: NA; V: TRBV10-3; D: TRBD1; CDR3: CAISTGTGQETQYF; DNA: TGTGCCATCAGCACCGGGACAGGTCAAGAGACCCAGTACTTC
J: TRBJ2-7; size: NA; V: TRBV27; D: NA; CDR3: CASSWTTVSSYEQYF; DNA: TGTGCCAGCAGCTGGACGACCGTGAGCTCCTACGAGCAGTACTTC
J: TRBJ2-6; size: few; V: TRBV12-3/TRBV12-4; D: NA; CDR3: CASSQGTFSGANVLTF; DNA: TGTGCCAGCAGTCAAGGGACTTTTTCTGGGGCCAACGTCCTGACTTTC
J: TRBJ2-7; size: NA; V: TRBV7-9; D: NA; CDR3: CASSSTPPTSEQYF; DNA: TGTGCCAGCAGCTCTACCCCTCCGACCTCCGAGCAGTACTTC
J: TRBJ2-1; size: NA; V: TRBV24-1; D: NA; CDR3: CATSDPSLSGQTDNEQFF; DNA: TGTGCCACCAGTGACCCTTCACTCTCCGGCCAGACGGACAATGAGCAGTTCTTC
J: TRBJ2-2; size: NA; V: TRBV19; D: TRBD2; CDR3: CASSTQLAANTGELFF; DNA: TGTGCCAGTAGTACCCAACTAGCGGCAAACACCGGGGAGCTGTTTTTT
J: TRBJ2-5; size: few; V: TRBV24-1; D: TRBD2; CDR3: CATSPSGRGGETQYF; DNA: TGTGCCACCAGCCCTAGCGGGAGGGGTGGAGAGACCCAGTACTTC
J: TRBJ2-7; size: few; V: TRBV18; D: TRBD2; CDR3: CASSPLGRAGSEQYF; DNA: TGTGCCAGCTCACCACTGGGGAGGGCAGGGAGCGAGCAGTACTTC
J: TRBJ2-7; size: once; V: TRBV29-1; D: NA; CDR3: CSVERDPVGSEQYF; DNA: TGCAGCGTTGAACGGGACCCCGTGGGCAGCGAGCAGTACTTC
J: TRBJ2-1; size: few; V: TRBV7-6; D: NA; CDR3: CASNRGGSYNEQFF; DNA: TGTGCCAGCAACAGGGGGGGGTCCTACAATGAGCAGTTCTTC
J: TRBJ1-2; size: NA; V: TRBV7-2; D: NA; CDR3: CASSLTTESYGYTF; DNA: TGTGCCAGCAGCCTAACGACAGAAAGCTATGGCTACACCTTC
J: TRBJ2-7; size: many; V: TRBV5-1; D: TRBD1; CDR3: CASSSGTVGNEQYF; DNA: TGCGCCAGCAGCTCAGGGACAGTCGGAAACGAGCAGTACTTC
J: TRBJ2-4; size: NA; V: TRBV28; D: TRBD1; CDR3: CASSFTGGIAKNIQYF; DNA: TGTGCCAGCAGTTTTACAGGGGGGATAGCCAAAAACATTCAGTACTTC
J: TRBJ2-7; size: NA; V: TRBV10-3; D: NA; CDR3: CAISVPGQPNEQYF; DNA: TGTGCCATCAGTGTACCGGGACAACCAAACGAGCAGTACTTC
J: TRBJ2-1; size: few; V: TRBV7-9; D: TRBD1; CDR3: CASSLEAGQGSYNEQFF; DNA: TGTGCCAGCAGCTTAGAGGCGGGACAGGGCTCCTACAATGAGCAGTTCTTC
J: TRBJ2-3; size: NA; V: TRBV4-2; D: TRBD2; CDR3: CASSLEASGSADTQYF; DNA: TGTGCCAGCAGCCTCGAGGCTAGCGGGAGTGCAGATACGCAGTATTTT
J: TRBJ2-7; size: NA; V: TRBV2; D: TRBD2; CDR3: CASSETSVGEQYF; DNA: TGTGCCAGCAGTGAGACTAGCGTAGGCGAGCAGTACTTC
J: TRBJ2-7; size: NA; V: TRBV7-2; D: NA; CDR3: CASRGGVPYEQYF; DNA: TGTGCCAGCAGAGGGGGAGTGCCCTACGAGCAGTACTTC